This record looks at one TCR beta chain sequence and its context. Its antigen is currently unknown. TCRdb redid the calling of the RT-PCR reads with MiXCR, one entry per CDR3 protein. The profile shows fewer than 600,000 distinct CDR3 sequences, approximately 7.3% of them singletons. These data come from a study of response to subunit inactivated influenza vaccine. CDR3 length: 15 amino acids. Per germline, CDR1 SGHTA and CDR2 FQGNSA. V was pared by 6 bases and J by 1 base, with 4 bases of the junction left unmatched. Findings and limits, study-wide: A suggestion made by the authors is that each seasonal influenza vaccination recruits few new T cells.

This receptor was taken from a man between 45 and 75 years old who received an inactivated influenza vaccine. This specimen consisted of PBMCs from blood, obtained approximately 25 months after vaccination. This sequence joins TRBV7-2 and TRBJ1-4; 8 bases agree with TRBD1. The CDR3: CASRPDRGTNEKLFF. The CDR3, as DNA: TGTGCCAGCAGACCCGACAGGGGAACTAATGAAAAACTGTTTTTT. Filled out from reference TRBV7-2 and TRBJ1-4, the complete variable domain reads GAGVSQSPSNKVTEKGKDVELRCDPISGHTALYWYRQSLGQGLEFLIYFQGNSAPDKSGLPSDRFSAERTGGSVSTLTIQRTQQEDSAVYLCASRPDRGTNEKLFFGSGTQLSVL.